These 7 T cell receptor beta chains were all obtained from the same sample, sequenced in a study of blood T cell repertoires in COVID-19. The data were produced by immunoSEQ multiplex PCR, yet TCRdb's version contains in-frame clones alone and is incomplete. The table has some 250,000 clones, approximately 83% seen once. Specimen: PBMCs or T cells enriched from blood (not recorded which). These receptors came from a woman aged 45-65 years who had recovered from COVID-19.

This CDR3 is CASYPRPFSGNTIYF. CDR3 sequence (DNA): TGTGCCAGCTACCCGAGGCCTTTCTCTGGAAACACCATATATTTT. V and J are TRBV2 and TRBJ1-3; no clear D gene. This CDR3 has 15 amino acids. Per germline, CDR1 SNHLY and CDR2 FYNNEI. V lost 8 bases and J 0 bases, leaving 14 bases between the germline ends. Combining the CDR3 with reference TRBV2 and TRBJ1-3 gives the whole variable domain EPEVTQTPSHQVTQMGQEVILRCVPISNHLYFYWYRQILGQKVEFLVSFYNNEISEKSEIFDDQFSVERPDGSNFTLKIRSTKLEDSAMYFCASYPRPFSGNTIYFGEGSWLTVV.

The chain uses TRBV5-1 and TRBJ2-7; 8 nucleotides align to TRBD2. Germline V gene sequence: CDR1 SGHRS, CDR2 YFSETQ. The length of the CDR3 is 17 residues. V trimming: 4 bases; J trimming: 2 bases; junction bases outside the gene matches: 14. The CDR3 sequence is CASSPPRSGSLPYEQYF. The CDR3 DNA follows: TGCGCCAGCAGCCCGCCCAGGAGCGGGAGCCTACCCTACGAGCAGTACTTC.

The genes are TRBV5-5 and TRBJ2-3; possible D gene TRBD2, 6 bases. V was cut by 2 bases and J by 6 bases, with 16 bases left in between. The CDR3 consists of 15 residues. Germline V gives CDR1 SGHKS, CDR2 YYEKEE (reference sequence). CDR3 in amino acids: CASSFSGGHTDTQYF. The CDR3, as DNA: TGTGCCAGCAGCTTTAGCGGTGGACATACTGATACGCAGTATTTT. Full variable domain (outside the CDR3, taken from reference TRBV5-5 and TRBJ2-3): DAGVTQSPTHLIKTRGQQVTLRCSPISGHKSVSWYQQVLGQGPQFIFQYYEKEERGRGNFPDRFSARQFPNYSSELNVNALLLGDSALYLCASSFSGGHTDTQYFGPGTRLTVL.

The V and J genes are TRBV27 and TRBJ2-3; 7 bases agree with TRBD2. The V and J ends lost 7 bases and 3 bases, in that order; junction bases with no gene match: 16. Germline CDR1 reads MNHEY; CDR2 reads SMNVEV (reference sequence). The CDR3 covers 17 residues. CDR3 sequence: CASTIISGGRGTDTQYF. Written as DNA, the CDR3 is TGTGCCAGCACTATAATTTCGGGCGGGAGAGGGACAGATACGCAGTATTTT.

The V gene is TRBV11-3, the J gene TRBJ2-2; tentative D call: TRBD2 (5 bases). The germline CDR1 and CDR2 sequences are SGHNT and YENEEA. Trimming stripped 3 bases from V and 5 bases from J, with 7 bases between. The CDR3 spans 13 residues. CDR3: CASSFRRTGELFF. In DNA, the CDR3 is TGTGCCAGCAGCTTCAGGAGGACCGGGGAGCTGTTTTTT.

The V call is TRBV2, the J call TRBJ1-1, with D unresolved. Per the germline V gene, CDR1 is SNHLY and CDR2 is FYNNEI. The CDR3 is 15 amino acids. V gave up 4 bases and J gave up 1 base, with 13 bases separating them. The CDR3 sequence: CASSGLERRNTEAFF. The CDR3 DNA sequence: TGTGCCAGCAGTGGTTTGGAGAGGAGGAACACTGAAGCTTTCTTT.

The chain employs TRBV29-1 and TRBJ2-7; a weak D match, TRBD1 (6 bases). V was pared by 6 bases and J by 5 bases, with 17 bases between. The CDR3 extends over 13 amino acids. Per the germline V gene, CDR1 is SQVTM and CDR2 is ANQGSEA. The CDR3 DNA reads as TGCAGCGTGACAGGACCACCCTACCACGAGCAGTACTTC. It encodes CSVTGPPYHEQYF.